This TCR beta chain was sequenced in a study of beta chain features in type 1 diabetes. The CDR3 sequence is 12 residues long. Trimming left V 3 bases short and J 4 bases short, with 9 bases between. Germline V gene data show CDR1 as GTSNPN and CDR2 as SVGIG (reference sequence). One heparinised blood draw, averaging roughly 0.11 L, came from each donor. The whole isolated RNA underwent reverse transcription, so sequencing captured expressed TCRB transcripts. Clones were read by immunoSEQ multiplex PCR, and TCRdb kept only the in-frame ones, dropping some. Of about 160,000 clones listed, 50% to 70% were seen once; the top ten hold approximately 0.089%. Study results and caveats: Shortening that was moderate but significant affected the TCRB CDR3s of Type 1 diabetes patients in all four CD4+ subsets.

Comments on this clone: The antigen remains undetermined.

The receptor's source is a man younger than 40 with type 1 diabetes. The rearrangement links TRBV30 to TRBJ1-2; D remains ambiguous. What was sequenced was naive CD4+ T cells from blood. The CDR3 region has the DNA TGTGCCTGGAGGCCGCGGCCCTATGGCTACACCTTC. The encoded protein is CAWRPRPYGYTF. The variable domain in full, completed from reference TRBV30 and TRBJ1-2, reads SQTIHQWPATLVQPVGSPLSLECTVEGTSNPNLYWYRQAAGRGLQLLFYSVGIGQISSEVPQNLSASRPQDRQFILSSKKLLLSDSGFYLCAWRPRPYGYTFGSGTRLTVV.